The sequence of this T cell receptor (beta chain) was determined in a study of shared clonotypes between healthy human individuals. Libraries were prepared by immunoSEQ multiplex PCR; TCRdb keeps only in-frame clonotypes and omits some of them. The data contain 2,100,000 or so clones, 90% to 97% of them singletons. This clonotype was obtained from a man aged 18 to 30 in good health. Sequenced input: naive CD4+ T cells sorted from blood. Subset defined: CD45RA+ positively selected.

The CDR3 DNA is TGTGCCAGCAGCTTGTGGGAACTAGATACGCAGTATTTT. Encoded protein: CASSLWELDTQYF. The rearrangement uses TRBV9 and TRBJ2-3; D not certain. The V gene's germline CDR1 is SGDLS and CDR2 YYNGEE. The V gene lost 4 bases and the J gene lost 5 bases, with 11 bases spanning the gap. This CDR3 has 13 amino acids.